This T cell receptor beta chain was recovered during a study of blood T cell repertoires in COVID-19 (dated by TCRdb to the early 2020s). Regarding the study in general: Samples from collaborators originated in the United States, Italy and Spain and spanned both the acute and convalescent phases of COVID-19. The material from the prospective study consisted of cDNA or gDNA derived from T cells, B-cell-depleted T cells, or PBMCs. Subjects who had been exposed to COVID-19, were actively infected with it, or had recovered from it provided the deeply sampled blood TCRbeta repertoires that made up the dataset. A freely available public database, intended as a resource for researchers studying the immune response to SARS-CoV-2, is where the repertoires were released. The samples were drawn from the first 160 participants of the ongoing ImmuneRACE study and from 1,254 subjects provided by 6 global collaborators. Sample metadata almost always included a de-identified subject ID, COVID-19 status, age in years and sex. HLA class I and class II types, where available, came from metadata supplied by the sample provider rather than from assay-based typing.

Of note for this clone: Its antigen is not yet known. Within one base of it there is no much larger clone, and no base qualities were kept.

Whole blood was collected in K2EDTA tubes by collaborating institutions according to the institutions' own protocols. Collaborator samples were shipped for TCRbeta analysis as frozen whole blood, isolated PBMCs, or DNA extracted from either sample type. Study-wide conclusions, independent of this receptor: How much clinical and demographic metadata was included differed by source and by participant, and the metadata was provided uncurated.

TCRbeta CDR3 regions were amplified from genomic DNA by means of the immunoSEQ Assay, a bias-controlled multiplex PCR. The authors' analysis ran thus. Nucleated cell counts per sample were estimated from amplification of reference gene primers within the assay. To quantify the absolute abundance of each unique TCRbeta CDR3 rearrangement, sequence reads were collapsed and filtered. For each sample, productive Simpson clonality was calculated as the square root of Simpson's diversity index across productive rearrangements. TCRdb holds this immuneACCESS table with in-frame rearrangements only. Some clones are missing; in checked studies, unresolved V genes explain under half, and the rest has no known cause. That table gives V, J and clone size, and the DNA gave D and trimming. The sample has 100,000 to 150,000 clones on record, about 87% of them singletons. The ten top clones hold 2% to 3% of the sample.

According to the germline V gene, CDR1 reads SQVTM and CDR2 reads ANQGSEA. Here V drops 2 bases and J drops 4 bases, and the junction holds 5 bases not matched to any gene. From its cysteine to its phenylalanine, the CDR3 spans 13 amino acids. The read is trimmed to its CDR3 DNA, 39 bases read in frame from base 1. The TCR originated in a man between 45 and 60 years old with active COVID-19. Sequencing used peripheral blood. The rearrangement combines TRBV29-1 with TRBJ2-7; 7 nucleotides in the junction match TRBD2. CDR3 protein: CSVESGVRYEQYF. The nucleotide sequence is given as TGCAGCGTTGAAAGCGGGGTACGTTACGAGCAGTACTTC.